These T cell receptor beta chains were read from a single sample in a study of persistence of HIV-infected CD4 T cells. No antigen has been identified for these receptors. Profiled with immunoSEQ multiplex PCR; TCRdb holds only in-frame clones, not every one. This table holds about 43,000 clones, approximately 88% found once. The sequencing here drew on CD4+ T cells sorted from PBMCs after 18-hour stimulation, taken from a patient who received antiretroviral therapy. All receptors come from an adult man with HIV who was CMV-seropositive. Both conserved end residues are part of each CDR3. The order of the fields is CDR3 length, V gene, J gene, CDR3 protein.

cdr3_length: 12
v_call: TRBV9
j_call: TRBJ1-5
cdr3_aa: CASSQVGGPQHF

cdr3_length: 14
v_call: TRBV6-4
j_call: TRBJ1-6
cdr3_aa: CASSLTAQWSPLHF

cdr3_length: 18
v_call: TRBV3-1/TRBV3-2
j_call: TRBJ2-6
cdr3_aa: CASSQGRQGMAGANVLTF

cdr3_length: 15
v_call: TRBV5-6
j_call: TRBJ2-6
cdr3_aa: CASSLGFSGANVLTF

cdr3_length: 16
v_call: TRBV6-1
j_call: TRBJ2-2
cdr3_aa: CASSAIDRALTGELFF

cdr3_length: 15
v_call: TRBV9
j_call: TRBJ1-6
cdr3_aa: CASSSGGRSNSPLHF

cdr3_length: 13
v_call: TRBV5-1
j_call: TRBJ1-1
cdr3_aa: CASSAGANTEAFF

cdr3_length: 15
v_call: TRBV7-9
j_call: TRBJ1-4
cdr3_aa: CASRPGTATNEKLFF

cdr3_length: 16
v_call: TRBV2
j_call: TRBJ1-4
cdr3_aa: CASRSKTTAKNEKLFF

cdr3_length: 14
v_call: TRBV5-4
j_call: TRBJ2-4
cdr3_aa: CASRITGTGGGEYF

cdr3_length: 13
v_call: TRBV3-1/TRBV3-2
j_call: TRBJ1-5
cdr3_aa: CASSSRANQPQHF

cdr3_length: 15
v_call: TRBV27
j_call: TRBJ2-7
cdr3_aa: CASRPPRQTSYEQYF

cdr3_length: 16
v_call: TRBV24-1
j_call: TRBJ2-3
cdr3_aa: CATSDPGQGGADTQYF

cdr3_length: 19
v_call: TRBV27
j_call: TRBJ1-2
cdr3_aa: CASSLWNPLQGQGGYGYTF

cdr3_length: 14
v_call: TRBV7-2
j_call: TRBJ1-5
cdr3_aa: CASSAYTSNQPQHF

cdr3_length: 18
v_call: TRBV28
j_call: TRBJ1-4
cdr3_aa: CASSLPGAGLATNEKLFF

cdr3_length: 14
v_call: TRBV13
j_call: TRBJ2-2
cdr3_aa: CASSLVQGSGELFF

cdr3_length: 15
v_call: TRBV6-5
j_call: TRBJ2-7
cdr3_aa: CASSYATGPFYEQYF

cdr3_length: 15
v_call: TRBV10-2
j_call: TRBJ2-1
cdr3_aa: CASGPGTSGGNEQFF

cdr3_length: 13
v_call: TRBV5-1
j_call: TRBJ1-5
cdr3_aa: CASSLTGDQPQHF

cdr3_length: 15
v_call: TRBV4-1
j_call: TRBJ1-5
cdr3_aa: CASSQDLGERQPQHF

cdr3_length: 17
v_call: TRBV27
j_call: TRBJ1-6
cdr3_aa: CASSSWTGGYMGSPLHF

cdr3_length: 17
v_call: TRBV6-6
j_call: TRBJ1-1
cdr3_aa: CASSPLFSTGVNTEAFF

cdr3_length: 14
v_call: TRBV6-5
j_call: TRBJ1-3
cdr3_aa: CASALSFSGNTIYF

cdr3_length: 12
v_call: TRBV5-1
j_call: TRBJ1-2
cdr3_aa: CASSLRAGGYTF

cdr3_length: 13
v_call: TRBV28
j_call: TRBJ1-2
cdr3_aa: CASSPTGGADYTF

cdr3_length: 14
v_call: TRBV5-6
j_call: TRBJ1-2
cdr3_aa: CASSLLDRGYGYTF

cdr3_length: 14
v_call: TRBV19
j_call: TRBJ1-2
cdr3_aa: CAAKGSNFNYGYTF

cdr3_length: 14
v_call: TRBV5-1
j_call: TRBJ1-2
cdr3_aa: CASSLGQANYGYTF